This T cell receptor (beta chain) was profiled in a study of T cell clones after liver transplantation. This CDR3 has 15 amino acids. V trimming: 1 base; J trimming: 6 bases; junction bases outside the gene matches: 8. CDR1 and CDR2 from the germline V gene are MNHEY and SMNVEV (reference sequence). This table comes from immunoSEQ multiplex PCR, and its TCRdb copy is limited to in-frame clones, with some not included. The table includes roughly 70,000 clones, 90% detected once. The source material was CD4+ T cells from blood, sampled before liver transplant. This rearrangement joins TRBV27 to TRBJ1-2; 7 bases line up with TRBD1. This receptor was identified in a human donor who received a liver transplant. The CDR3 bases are TGTGCCAGCAGTTTATGGCAGGGGGAGCAGGATGGCTACACCTTC. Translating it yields CASSLWQGEQDGYTF.